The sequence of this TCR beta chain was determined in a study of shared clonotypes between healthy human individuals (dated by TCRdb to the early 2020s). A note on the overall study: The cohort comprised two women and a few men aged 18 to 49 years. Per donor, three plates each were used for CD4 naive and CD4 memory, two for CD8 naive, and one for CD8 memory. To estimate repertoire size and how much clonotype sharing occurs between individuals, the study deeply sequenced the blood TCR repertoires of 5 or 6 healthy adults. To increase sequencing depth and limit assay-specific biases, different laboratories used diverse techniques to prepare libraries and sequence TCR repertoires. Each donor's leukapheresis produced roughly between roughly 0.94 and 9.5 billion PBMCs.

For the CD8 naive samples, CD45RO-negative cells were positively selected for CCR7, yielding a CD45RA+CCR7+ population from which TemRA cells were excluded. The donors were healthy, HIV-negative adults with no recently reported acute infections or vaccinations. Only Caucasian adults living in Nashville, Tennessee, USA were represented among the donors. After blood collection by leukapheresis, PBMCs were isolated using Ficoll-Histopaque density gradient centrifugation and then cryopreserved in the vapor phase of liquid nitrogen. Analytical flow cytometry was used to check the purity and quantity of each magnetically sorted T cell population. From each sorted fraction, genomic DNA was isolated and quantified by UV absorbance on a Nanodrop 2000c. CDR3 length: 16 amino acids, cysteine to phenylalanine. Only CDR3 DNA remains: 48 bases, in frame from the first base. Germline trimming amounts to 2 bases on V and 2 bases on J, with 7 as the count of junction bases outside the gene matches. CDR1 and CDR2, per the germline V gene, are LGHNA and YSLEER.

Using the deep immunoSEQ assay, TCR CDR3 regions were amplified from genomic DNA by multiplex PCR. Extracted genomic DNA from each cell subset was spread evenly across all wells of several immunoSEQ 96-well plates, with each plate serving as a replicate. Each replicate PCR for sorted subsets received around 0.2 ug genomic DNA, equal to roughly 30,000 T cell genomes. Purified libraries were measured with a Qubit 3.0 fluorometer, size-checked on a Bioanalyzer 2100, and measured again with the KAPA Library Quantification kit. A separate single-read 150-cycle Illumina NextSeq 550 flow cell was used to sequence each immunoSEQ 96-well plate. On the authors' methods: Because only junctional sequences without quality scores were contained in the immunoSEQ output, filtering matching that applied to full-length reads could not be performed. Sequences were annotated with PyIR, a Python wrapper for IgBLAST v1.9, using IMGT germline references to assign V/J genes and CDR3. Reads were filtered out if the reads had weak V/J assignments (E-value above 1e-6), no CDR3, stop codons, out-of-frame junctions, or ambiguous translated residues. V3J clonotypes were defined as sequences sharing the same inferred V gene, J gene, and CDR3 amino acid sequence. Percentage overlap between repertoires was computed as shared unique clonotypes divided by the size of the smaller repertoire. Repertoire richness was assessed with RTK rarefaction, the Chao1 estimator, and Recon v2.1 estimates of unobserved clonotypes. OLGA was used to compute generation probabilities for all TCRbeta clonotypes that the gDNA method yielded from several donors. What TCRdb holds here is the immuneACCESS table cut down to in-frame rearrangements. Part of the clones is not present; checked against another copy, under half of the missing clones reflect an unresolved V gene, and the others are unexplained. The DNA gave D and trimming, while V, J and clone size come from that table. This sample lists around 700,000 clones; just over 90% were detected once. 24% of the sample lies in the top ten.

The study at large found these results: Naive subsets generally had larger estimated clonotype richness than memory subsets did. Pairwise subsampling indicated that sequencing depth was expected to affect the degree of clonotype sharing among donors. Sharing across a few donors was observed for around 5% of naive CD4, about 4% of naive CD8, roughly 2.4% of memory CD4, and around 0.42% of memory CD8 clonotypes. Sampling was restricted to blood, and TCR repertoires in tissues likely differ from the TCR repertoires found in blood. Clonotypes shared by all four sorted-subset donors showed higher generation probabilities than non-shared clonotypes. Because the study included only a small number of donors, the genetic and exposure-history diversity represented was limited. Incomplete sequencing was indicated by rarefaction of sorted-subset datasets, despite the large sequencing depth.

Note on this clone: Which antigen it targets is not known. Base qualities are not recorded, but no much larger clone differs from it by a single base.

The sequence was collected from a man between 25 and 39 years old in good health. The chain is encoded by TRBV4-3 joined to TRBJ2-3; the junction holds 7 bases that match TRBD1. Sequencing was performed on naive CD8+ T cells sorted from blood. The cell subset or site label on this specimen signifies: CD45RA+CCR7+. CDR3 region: CASSQHGDRYTDTQYF. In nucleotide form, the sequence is TGCGCCAGCAGCCAACACGGGGACAGATACACAGATACGCAGTATTTT.